These 32 T cell receptor beta chains were sequenced from one sample in a study of blood T cell repertoires in COVID-19. The data were produced by immunoSEQ multiplex PCR, yet TCRdb's version contains in-frame clones alone and is incomplete. Among 180,000 or so clones listed, about 85% were seen once. The material sequenced was peripheral blood. The receptors shown here come from a woman aged 55 to 70 with acute or convalescent COVID-19.

This chain joins TRBV6-5 and TRBJ2-3, with TRBD2 matching over 7 bases. V was clipped by 7 bases and J by 0 bases; unmatched bases: 4. CDR1 and CDR2 from the germline V gene are MNHEY and SVGAGI. The CDR3 contains 14 residues. DNA for the CDR3: TGTGCCAGCACGCCTAGCGGAAGCACAGATACGCAGTATTTT. This translates into CASTPSGSTDTQYF.

This chain links TRBV13 with TRBJ2-3; 8 positions agree with TRBD2. V lost 3 bases, J lost 4 bases, and 6 bases stayed unmatched. CDR3 size: 15 residues. Germline assignment: CDR1 PRHDT and CDR2 FYEKMQ (reference sequence). The CDR3 sequence is CASSLFRAGADTQYF. The DNA of the CDR3 is TGTGCCAGCAGCTTGTTCCGAGCGGGAGCAGATACGCAGTATTTT.

DNA for the CDR3: TGTGCCAGTAGTATAGGTCCGGTCTTCAGAAGAGGGGGCCGACAGCCCCAGCATTTT. Translation: CASSIGPVFRRGGRQPQHF. The J gene is TRBJ1-5, the V gene TRBV19; TRBD1 aligns across 7 bases. With V trimmed by 1 base and J by 7 bases, 19 bases remained unmatched. In germline, CDR1 is LNHDA, CDR2 SQIVND (reference sequence). This CDR3 spans 19 amino acids.

The V call is TRBV19, the J call TRBJ1-2; D might be TRBD1 (6 bases). The germline gives CDR1 LNHDA, CDR2 SQIVND (reference sequence). CDR3 length equals 14 residues. V lost 2 bases to trimming and J lost 3 bases, with 10 bases between them. CDR3 in DNA: TGTGCCAGTAGTATACCAGGGGCGGACTATGGCTACACCTTC. It yields the protein CASSIPGADYGYTF.

As regards this clone: A junction boundary mismatches the germline segment, possibly from a read error. This rearrangement joins TRBV7-7 to TRBJ2-5, with 11 positions matching TRBD1. Germline assignment: CDR1 SSHAT and CDR2 FNYEAQ (reference sequence). This CDR3 is built from 15 residues. The CDR3 is CASSFSDRGPETQYF. The CDR3 bases are TGTGCTAGCAGCTTTTCGGACAGGGGGCCAGAGACCCAGTACTTC.

The V gene is TRBV6-6, the J gene TRBJ2-1; 9 nucleotides agree with TRBD2. The germline gives CDR1 MNHNY, CDR2 SVGAGI (reference sequence). The CDR3 extends over 15 amino acids. Unmatched junction bases numbered 7, after V lost 6 bases and J lost 4 bases. The CDR3 here is CASRYLAGSYNEQFF. For the CDR3, the DNA is TGTGCCAGCAGATATCTAGCGGGATCATACAATGAGCAGTTCTTC.

Only one count was recorded for this clone. The chain has TRBV9 and TRBJ1-4; possibly TRBD1 for D (5 bases). The V end lost 2 bases, the J end lost 6 bases, and 14 bases lay between the germline ends. Germline V CDR1 and CDR2: SGDLS, YYNGEE. The CDR3 covers 15 residues. The chain's CDR3 is CASSVSARVDEKLFF. The DNA for the CDR3 is TGTGCCAGCAGCGTCTCCGCCAGGGTAGATGAAAAACTGTTTTTT.

V and J are TRBV6-5 and TRBJ2-7, with D tentatively TRBD2 (6 bases). The CDR3 is made up of 14 amino acids. In germline, CDR1 is MNHEY, CDR2 SVGAGI. Trimming left V 2 bases short and J 2 bases short, with 10 bases between. DNA of the CDR3: TGTGCCAGCAGTTACGGGGGGAAAGCCTACGAGCAGTACTTC. It yields the protein CASSYGGKAYEQYF.

J is TRBJ2-1 and V is TRBV2; 9 bases are shared with TRBD2. The J segment lost 5 bases and the V segment lost 5 bases, leaving 19 bases of the junction unmatched. The CDR3 loop spans 19 amino acids. CDR1 and CDR2 from the germline V gene are SNHLY and FYNNEI. The CDR3 loop is CASSPPASGVPFSHNEQFF. The CDR3 nucleotides read TGTGCCAGCAGTCCTCCGGCTAGCGGGGTCCCTTTTTCCCACAATGAGCAGTTCTTC.

This sequence joins TRBV27 and TRBJ1-2; possibly TRBD1 for D (5 bases). Trimming left V 0 bases short and J 4 bases short, with 18 bases between. In germline, CDR1 is MNHEY, CDR2 SMNVEV (reference sequence). The CDR3 is 17 residues long. The CDR3 nucleotides are TGTGCCAGCAGTTTATCGATAGGCAGGGTTGATGCCTATGGCTACACCTTC. Translating gives CASSLSIGRVDAYGYTF.

The genes are TRBV30 and TRBJ2-3; the match to TRBD2 covers 9 bases. The CDR3 is 15 amino acids. J was trimmed by 4 bases and V by 0 bases; bases with no gene match: 5. The germline CDR1 and CDR2 sequences are GTSNPN and SVGIG (reference sequence). As DNA, the CDR3 is TGTGCCTGGAGTGTACCGGGCGGGAGGGCAGATACGCAGTATTTT. It encodes CAWSVPGGRADTQYF. Filled out from reference TRBV30 and TRBJ2-3, the complete variable domain reads SQTIHQWPATLVQPVGSPLSLECTVEGTSNPNLYWYRQAAGRGLQLLFYSVGIGQISSEVPQNLSASRPQDRQFILSSKKLLLSDSGFYLCAWSVPGGRADTQYFGPGTRLTVL.

The chain uses TRBV19 and TRBJ1-5; 8 nucleotides line up with TRBD1. V was pared by 7 bases and J by 3 bases, with 8 bases of the junction left unmatched. Germline CDR1 is LNHDA and CDR2 is SQIVND (reference sequence). This CDR3 contains 15 residues. CDR3 region: CASTGGAKINQPQHF. DNA for the CDR3: TGTGCCAGTACAGGGGGCGCAAAGATCAATCAGCCCCAGCATTTT.

The chain employs TRBV7-2 and TRBJ2-5; TRBD2 aligns across 8 bases. CDR3 length: 13 amino acids. Trimming at V came to 1 base and at J to 5 bases, leaving 0 bases not matched to a gene. The V gene's germline CDR1 is SGHTA and CDR2 FQGNSA. The DNA of the CDR3 is TGTGCCAGCAGCTTAGGCGGGAGGGAGACCCAGTACTTC. It translates to CASSLGGRETQYF.

The chain recombines TRBV3-1 (or the pseudogene TRBV3-2) with TRBJ1-1, with D possibly TRBD1 on 6 matching bases. This CDR3 comprises 12 residues. V gave up 6 bases and J gave up 7 bases, with 12 bases separating them. Germline-derived CDR1 and CDR2 are LGHDT and YNNKEL (reference sequence). The CDR3 loop reads CASSGTGIEAFF. The CDR3 coding sequence is TGTGCCAGCAGTGGAACAGGGATTGAAGCTTTCTTT.

Regarding this clone: Different DNA sequences within this sample yield the same CDR3. This rearrangement joins TRBV12-3 or TRBV12-4 to TRBJ1-1; possible D gene TRBD1, 6 bases. The CDR3 is made up of 13 amino acids. The V gene lost 6 bases and the J gene lost 1 base, with 9 bases spanning the gap. Written as DNA, the CDR3 is TGTGCCAGCAGCCTGACAGGGAACACTGAAGCTTTCTTT. Translation: CASSLTGNTEAFF.

The rearrangement joins TRBV29-1 to TRBJ2-1; a weak D match, TRBD2 (6 bases). CDR3 length equals 13 residues. With 1 base removed from V and 3 bases from J, the gap between germline ends came to 7 bases. Germline V CDR1 and CDR2: SQVTM, ANQGSEA. CDR3 in DNA: TGCAGCGTTGAAGCGGGAGTCTACAATGAGCAGTTCTTC. Amino acids: CSVEAGVYNEQFF.

This clone was picked up a small number of times. The rearrangement joins TRBV11-2 to TRBJ1-2; 11 bases are shared with TRBD1. V gave up 3 bases and J gave up 7 bases; unmatched junction bases: 10. Germline CDR1 and CDR2: SGHAT and FQNNGV. This CDR3 is 16 amino acids long. The CDR3: CASSLGQGVRSAGYTF. The CDR3 DNA reads as TGTGCCAGCAGCTTGGGACAGGGGGTGAGATCCGCTGGCTACACCTTC.

The J gene is TRBJ1-1, the V gene TRBV6-5, with D possibly TRBD1 on 5 matching bases. This CDR3 has 13 amino acids. The V and J ends lost 7 bases and 1 base respectively, with 10 bases between them. CDR1 and CDR2 (germline): MNHEY, SVGAGI. The CDR3 DNA reads as TGTGCCAGCACGAGGAGGGGGAACACTGAAGCTTTCTTT. This gives the protein CASTRRGNTEAFF.

Details on this clone: Different DNA sequences within this sample yield the same CDR3. This chain uses TRBV28 with TRBJ1-2, with no clear D. Per germline, CDR1 MDHEN and CDR2 SYDVKM. V shed 2 bases and J shed 2 bases, with 6 bases lying between them. The length of the CDR3 is 13 residues. The CDR3 spells CASSLRGNYGYTF. CDR3 coding DNA: TGTGCCAGCAGTTTACGAGGAAACTATGGCTACACCTTC.

This chain uses TRBV3-1 (or the pseudogene TRBV3-2) with TRBJ2-7; D is unclear. Per the germline V gene, CDR1 is LGHDT and CDR2 is YNNKEL (reference sequence). V shed 3 bases and J shed 7 bases, with 16 bases lying between them. The CDR3 contains 14 residues. This CDR3 reads CASSHQAGVNEQYF. The CDR3, as DNA: TGTGCCAGCAGCCACCAAGCCGGAGTGAATGAGCAGTACTTC.

This rearrangement joins TRBV6-5 to TRBJ1-2, with D perhaps TRBD1 (6 bases). CDR3 length equals 14 residues. Per the germline V gene, CDR1 is MNHEY and CDR2 is SVGAGI. V was shortened by 5 bases and J by 4 bases, with 14 bases between the two germline ends. The CDR3 coding sequence is TGTGCCAGCAGTCCACAGGGTGGGACCTATGGCTACACCTTC. Its protein is CASSPQGGTYGYTF.

V gene TRBV15 combines with J gene TRBJ1-1; tentative D call: TRBD1 (5 bases). The germline V gene encodes CDR1 LNHNV and CDR2 YYDKDF (reference sequence). CDR3 length: 14 amino acids. Trimming cost V 3 bases and J 2 bases, with 10 bases left between them. The CDR3 nucleotides are TGTGCCACCAGCAGCCTCAGGGTAAACACTGAAGCTTTCTTT. Protein sequence: CATSSLRVNTEAFF.

The chain is built from TRBV18 and TRBJ1-5; TRBD1 is a possible D gene (6 bases). V dropped 3 bases and J dropped 5 bases, with 14 bases sitting between them. The CDR3 totals 15 residues. Germline V gene data show CDR1 as KGHSH and CDR2 as LQKENI. The DNA of the CDR3 is TGTGCCAGCTCACCGGCGGCAGGGGATGATCAGCCCCAGCATTTT. Its protein product is CASSPAAGDDQPQHF.

V gene TRBV7-9 combines with J gene TRBJ2-3; D is perhaps TRBD2 (6 bases). V dropped 5 bases and J dropped 4 bases, with 19 bases sitting between them. The CDR3 extends over 16 amino acids. Germline V lookup: CDR1 SEHNR, CDR2 FQNEAQ (reference sequence). CDR3 in amino acids: CASSHPLGGPSDTQYF. As DNA, the CDR3 is TGTGCCAGCAGCCACCCCCTTGGAGGGCCATCAGATACGCAGTATTTT.

V is TRBV11-2 and J is TRBJ2-1; 7 bases match TRBD1. The J segment lost 8 bases and the V segment lost 5 bases, leaving 12 bases of the junction unmatched. CDR3 size: 15 residues. Per germline, CDR1 SGHAT and CDR2 FQNNGV. The CDR3 loop is CASSERPGGRDEQFF. The CDR3 DNA sequence: TGTGCCAGCAGCGAAAGGCCAGGGGGACGCGATGAGCAGTTCTTC.

This chain joins TRBV11-1 and TRBJ1-5; D is perhaps TRBD1 (6 bases). Trimming removed 8 bases from V and 6 bases from J, with 17 bases in between. The CDR3 contains 14 residues. Germline V gene lookup returns CDR1 SGHAT and CDR2 FQDESV (reference sequence). The CDR3 bases are TGTGCCAGCTCACGGGGGGGCCCGGGTCAGCCCCAGCATTTT. Translating it yields CASSRGGPGQPQHF. Full variable domain (missing parts from reference TRBV11-1 and TRBJ1-5): EAEVAQSPRYKITEKSQAVAFWCDPISGHATLYWYRQILGQGPELLVQFQDESVVDDSQLPKDRFSAERLKGVDSTLKIQPAELGDSAMYLCASSRGGPGQPQHFGDGTRLSIL.

This chain links TRBV5-4 with TRBJ1-1; a possible D gene is TRBD1 (6 bases). V was clipped by 1 base and J by 11 bases, with 21 bases between them. CDR1 is SGHNT and CDR2 is YYREEE in the germline V gene (reference sequence). This CDR3 spans 15 amino acids. The CDR3 sequence: CASSLLGGGGERAFF. CDR3 in DNA: TGTGCCAGCAGCTTGTTAGGGGGTGGGGGCGAGAGGGCTTTCTTT.

The chain recombines TRBV29-1 with TRBJ2-3; TRBD2 matches 11 bases. This CDR3 spans 15 amino acids. V lost 3 bases to trimming and J lost 4 bases; unmatched junction nucleotides: 6. CDR1 is SQVTM and CDR2 is ANQGSEA in the germline V gene. CDR3 sequence (DNA): TGCAGCGTTGAGACTAGCGGGATGTTTCCAGATACGCAGTATTTT. Translating gives CSVETSGMFPDTQYF.

The sample holds many counts of this clone. The chain links TRBV3-1 (or the pseudogene TRBV3-2) to TRBJ2-1; 13 bases are a match to TRBD2. J gave up 4 bases and V 5 bases, and 8 bases lay outside the gene matches. The CDR3 contains 17 residues. Per germline, CDR1 LGHDT and CDR2 YNNKEL (reference sequence). The CDR3 sequence is CASSGIRTSGSYNEQFF. The CDR3, as DNA: TGTGCCAGCAGCGGCATTCGGACTAGCGGGAGTTACAATGAGCAGTTCTTC.

The chain has TRBV11-2 and TRBJ1-1; D is ambiguous. Germline V CDR1 and CDR2: SGHAT, FQNNGV. Trimming left V 1 base short and J 1 base short, with 10 bases between. This CDR3 has 15 residues. CDR3 residues: CASSLVTVKNTEAFF. The CDR3 DNA reads TGTGCCAGCAGCTTAGTAACAGTGAAGAACACTGAAGCTTTCTTT.

The rearrangement joins TRBV27 to TRBJ1-5; D unclear. CDR3 length: 19 amino acids. Germline lookup yields CDR1 MNHEY and CDR2 SMNVEV (reference sequence). Between the trimmed V and J ends, which lost 1 base and 0 bases, there was a span of 19 bases. The CDR3 here is CASSLCPRILPLSNQPQHF. CDR3 sequence (DNA): TGTGCCAGCAGTTTATGTCCCAGAATCTTACCCCTTAGCAATCAGCCCCAGCATTTT.

The chain carries TRBV11-2 and TRBJ2-2; TRBD2 matches 10 bases. V lost 4 bases, J lost 0 bases, and 5 bases stayed unmatched. Germline V lookup: CDR1 SGHAT, CDR2 FQNNGV. CDR3 length: 17 amino acids. Here the CDR3 DNA reads TGTGCCAGCAGCTCACCCCTAGCGGGGGCGAACACCGGGGAGCTGTTTTTT. Its translation: CASSSPLAGANTGELFF.